Presented here are 29 T cell receptor beta chains from one specimen sequenced in a study of Ad26.COV2.S vaccination and SARS-CoV-2 variants. Treatment specified: some 20 received Ad26.COV2.S at low or high dose, single or two shots; several received placebo; per-sample allocation not given. Sampling was done on day 63 after the first vaccine or placebo injection. Clones were sequenced by immunoSEQ multiplex PCR, and TCRdb holds only the in-frame ones, with some missing. The sample consists of about 350,000 clones, around 89% of them appearing once. Sample: peripheral blood, taken in a trial of Ad26.COV2.S vaccine versus placebo. Source of these receptors: a person between 18 and 60 years old who received the Ad26.COV2.S COVID-19 vaccine or a placebo.

The CDR3 is CASSEYRVSGELFF. The CDR3 DNA follows: TGTGCCAGCAGTGAATATAGGGTTTCCGGGGAGCTGTTTTTT. This chain links TRBV25-1 with TRBJ2-2; D is unclear. V lost 0 bases to trimming and J lost 6 bases, with 8 bases between them. This CDR3 region has 14 residues. The germline gives CDR1 MGHDK, CDR2 SYGVNS.

The chain couples TRBV9 to TRBJ1-3; maybe TRBD1 (6 bases). The CDR3 extends over 15 amino acids. Germline V gene data show CDR1 as SGDLS and CDR2 as YYNGEE. V lost 0 bases to trimming and J lost 2 bases, with 9 bases between them. The CDR3 sequence: CASSVGGGPGNTIYF. The DNA for the CDR3 is TGTGCCAGCAGCGTAGGTGGGGGGCCTGGAAACACCATATATTTT.

The CDR3 DNA is TGTGCCAGCAGCGTAGTGGACAACTCCTACGAGCAGTACTTC. Protein product: CASSVVDNSYEQYF. The V call is TRBV9, the J call TRBJ2-7, with D tentatively TRBD1 (5 bases). V shed 0 bases and J shed 0 bases, with 7 bases lying between them. CDR1 SGDLS and CDR2 YYNGEE come from the germline V gene. The CDR3 consists of 14 residues.

This clone has only a few counts. Here the CDR3 reads CSVAFGQGEKLFF. The CDR3 coding sequence is TGCAGCGTTGCGTTTGGACAGGGTGAAAAACTGTTTTTT. This chain uses TRBV29-1 with TRBJ1-4, with TRBD1 identical over 8 bases. After removal of 4 bases from V and 7 bases from J, the junction contained 5 bases not matched to a gene. The CDR3 spans 13 residues. Germline assignment: CDR1 SQVTM and CDR2 ANQGSEA.

This clone was observed once. The chain recombines TRBV5-1 with TRBJ2-1; no definite D call. The length of the CDR3 is 13 residues. V shed 1 base and J shed 8 bases, with 10 bases lying between them. CDR1 SGHRS and CDR2 YFSETQ come from the germline V gene. The CDR3 loop reads CASSLSPTYEQFF. The DNA for the CDR3 is TGCGCCAGCAGCTTGTCTCCCACGTATGAGCAGTTCTTC.

Written as DNA, the CDR3 is TGTGCCAGCAGCTTCGGTGGTGAGCAGTTCTTC. Encoded protein: CASSFGGEQFF. The chain is built from TRBV5-6 and TRBJ2-1; the D is unclear. The CDR3 has 11 residues. V lost 2 bases to trimming and J lost 9 bases, with 6 bases between them. Per the germline V gene, CDR1 is SGHDT and CDR2 is YYEEEE.

Comments on this clone: Other nucleotide sequences in the sample specify the same CDR3. The chain's CDR3 is CASSLRGNEQFF. CDR3 nucleotides: TGTGCCAGCAGTTTGAGGGGAAATGAGCAGTTCTTC. The genes are TRBV12-3 or TRBV12-4 and TRBJ2-1; either TRBD1 or TRBD2 may supply D (5 bases each). V dropped 3 bases and J dropped 7 bases, with 7 bases sitting between them. The CDR3 covers 12 residues.

The chain employs TRBV19 and TRBJ1-1; TRBD1 is a possible D gene (5 bases). Trimming took off 6 bases at V and 10 bases at J, with 24 bases between the two ends. The CDR3 is 15 amino acids. Germline lookup yields CDR1 LNHDA and CDR2 SQIVND (reference sequence). The CDR3 region is CASRSPGKRSGGAFF. The CDR3 nucleotides are TGTGCCAGTAGAAGCCCGGGGAAACGCTCTGGGGGAGCTTTCTTT. Complete variable domain (other parts from reference TRBV19 and TRBJ1-1): DGGITQSPKYLFRKEGQNVTLSCEQNLNHDAMYWYRQDPGQGLRLIYYSQIVNDFQKGDIAEGYSVSREKKESFPLTVTSAQKNPTAFYLCASRSPGKRSGGAFFGQGTRLTVV.

CDR3 region: CASTSPGTVYSNQPQHF. The CDR3 bases are TGTGCCAGCACCTCACCCGGGACAGTTTATAGCAATCAGCCCCAGCATTTT. The chain employs TRBV28 and TRBJ1-5, with 7 bases matching TRBD1. CDR3 length: 17 residues. Germline V gives CDR1 MDHEN, CDR2 SYDVKM. The V and J ends lost 7 bases and 0 bases, in that order; junction bases with no gene match: 12.

The CDR3 here is CASSQDEYREAFF. As DNA, the CDR3 is TGCGCCAGCAGCCAAGATGAGTACAGAGAAGCTTTCTTT. This chain connects TRBV4-3 to TRBJ1-1; D is unclear. The germline V and J ends were trimmed by 0 bases and 8 bases, with 10 bases remaining between them. Germline lookup yields CDR1 LGHNA and CDR2 YSLEER. The CDR3 has 13 residues.

The chain combines TRBV27 with TRBJ2-7; a possible D gene is TRBD1 (6 bases). Trimming removed 3 bases at V and 6 bases at J, with 12 bases between. Germline V lookup: CDR1 MNHEY, CDR2 SMNVEV (reference sequence). The CDR3 sequence is 13 residues long. This CDR3 reads CASSFVRGGEQYF. The DNA of the CDR3 is TGTGCCAGCAGTTTTGTCAGGGGTGGCGAGCAGTACTTC.

J is TRBJ2-3 and V is TRBV7-9, with TRBD2 as a possible D gene (6 bases). The V end lost 5 bases, the J end lost 5 bases, and 20 bases lay between the germline ends. The CDR3 loop spans 16 amino acids. Per the germline V gene, CDR1 is SEHNR and CDR2 is FQNEAQ (reference sequence). The CDR3 spells CASSPRRDSSVDTQYF. The CDR3 DNA follows: TGTGCCAGCAGCCCCAGAAGGGACTCCTCGGTAGATACGCAGTATTTT.

V is TRBV11-2 and J is TRBJ1-2; no clear D. The V end lost 2 bases, the J end lost 4 bases, and 8 bases lay between the germline ends. The CDR3 covers 13 residues. CDR1 and CDR2 from the germline V gene are SGHAT and FQNNGV. The CDR3 DNA reads TGTGCCAGCAGCTTACGGCCGCCCTATGGCTACACCTTC. Translated, it gives CASSLRPPYGYTF.

The CDR3 region has the DNA TGTGCCAGCGGAGGGGCGGACATTAGCAATCAGCCCCAGCATTTT. Its protein product is CASGGADISNQPQHF. The chain is built from TRBV28 and TRBJ1-5; possibly TRBD1 for D (5 bases). The CDR3 is 15 residues long. Germline CDR1 reads MDHEN; CDR2 reads SYDVKM. Trimming cost V 8 bases and J 0 bases, with 14 bases left between them.

The chain links TRBV27 to TRBJ2-6, with D hard to call. Germline V CDR1 and CDR2: MNHEY, SMNVEV (reference sequence). This CDR3 is 15 amino acids long. Trimming cost V 3 bases and J 3 bases, with 9 bases left between them. DNA for the CDR3: TGTGCCAGCAGTTTTGGTCAAGGTGGGGCCAACGTCCTGACTTTC. Residues: CASSFGQGGANVLTF.

This chain connects TRBV6-1 to TRBJ1-2, with D hard to call. In germline, CDR1 is MNHNS, CDR2 SASEGT. The CDR3 length is 12 residues. Trimming removed 2 bases at V and 6 bases at J, with 7 bases between. CDR3 amino acids: CASSEPTDGYTF. In nucleotides, the CDR3 is TGTGCCAGCAGTGAACCAACGGATGGCTACACCTTC.

This clone was seen just once. The DNA of the CDR3 is TGTGCCAGCAGCTTGGGACAGGGGGCCGGCTACGAGCAGTACTTC. It translates to CASSLGQGAGYEQYF. V is TRBV5-6 and J is TRBJ2-7; 10 bases are shared with TRBD1. V was pared by 0 bases and J by 3 bases, with 3 bases of the junction left unmatched. The germline V gene has CDR1 SGHDT and CDR2 YYEEEE. The CDR3 length is 15 residues.

The chain links TRBV29-1 to TRBJ2-1; tentatively, D is TRBD2 (6 bases). The length of the CDR3 is 11 residues. The V and J ends lost 3 bases and 12 bases respectively, with 12 bases between them. Germline-derived CDR1 and CDR2 are SQVTM and ANQGSEA. CDR3 nucleotides: TGCAGCGTTGAGAGGGCCGGGAGGCAGTTCTTC. It translates to CSVERAGRQFF.

On this clone itself: This same CDR3 is encoded by further DNA sequences in the sample. The J gene is TRBJ1-1, the V gene TRBV7-9, with D possibly TRBD1 on 6 matching bases. Trimming pared 1 base from V and 0 bases from J, leaving 6 bases between. This CDR3 is 14 amino acids long. Per germline, CDR1 SEHNR and CDR2 FQNEAQ (reference sequence). This CDR3 reads CASSLGQVNTEAFF. CDR3 nucleotide sequence: TGTGCCAGCAGCTTAGGACAGGTGAACACTGAAGCTTTCTTT.

This clone was detected once. Compared with germline, one end of the junction differs, possibly owing to a read error. The CDR3: CASSQVAQGTQYF. The CDR3 coding sequence is TGTGCCAGCAGCCAAGTGGCACAAGGGACCCAGTACTTC. This chain uses TRBV3-1 (or the pseudogene TRBV3-2) with TRBJ2-5, with unresolved D. Germline V gene data show CDR1 as LGHDT and CDR2 as YNNKEL (reference sequence). CDR3 length: 13 amino acids.

This clone was recorded a few times. This chain joins TRBV2 and TRBJ1-1, with 8 bases lining up with TRBD1. The germline gives CDR1 SNHLY, CDR2 FYNNEI. V was clipped by 7 bases and J by 4 bases; unmatched bases: 8. The CDR3 contains 14 residues. The CDR3 DNA sequence: TGTGCCAGCAATCGACAGGGGTCTGGCACTGAAGCTTTCTTT. It is translated as CASNRQGSGTEAFF.

This clone was counted a single time. CDR3 DNA: TGCGCCAGCAGCCAAGAAGTGGAGGTCGGGGCGAACACTGAAGCTTTCTTT. Its translation: CASSQEVEVGANTEAFF. The genes are TRBV4-3 and TRBJ1-1, with D possibly TRBD1 on 5 matching bases. Trimming took off 0 bases at V and 1 base at J, with 15 bases between the two ends. Germline V gene data show CDR1 as LGHNA and CDR2 as YSLEER. This CDR3 has 17 residues.

The CDR3 loop is CASRGMVSSGGKYEQYF. As DNA, the CDR3 is TGTGCCAGCAGGGGAATGGTCTCTAGCGGGGGGAAGTACGAGCAGTACTTC. The chain employs TRBV28 and TRBJ2-7, with TRBD2 identical over 11 bases. Germline CDR1 reads MDHEN; CDR2 reads SYDVKM. This CDR3 is 17 amino acids long. V dropped 6 bases and J dropped 4; count of bases not matched to a gene: 14. Full variable domain (missing parts from reference TRBV28 and TRBJ2-7): DVKVTQSSRYLVKRTGEKVFLECVQDMDHENMFWYRQDPGLGLRLIYFSYDVKMKEKGDIPEGYSVSREKKERFSLILESASTNQTSMYLCASRGMVSSGGKYEQYFGPGTRLTVT.

This chain joins TRBV9 and TRBJ2-2; 10 nucleotides line up with TRBD2. Germline-derived CDR1 and CDR2 are SGDLS and YYNGEE. With V trimmed by 4 bases and J by 2 bases, 11 bases remained unmatched. This CDR3 is built from 18 residues. The CDR3: CASSPKPSGRGNTGELFF. In nucleotides, the CDR3 is TGTGCCAGCAGCCCAAAACCTAGCGGGAGAGGAAACACCGGGGAGCTGTTTTTT.

V and J are TRBV28 and TRBJ1-2, with D unresolved. V dropped 3 bases and J dropped 5 bases, with 4 bases sitting between them. Germline lookup yields CDR1 MDHEN and CDR2 SYDVKM. This CDR3 comprises 11 residues. The CDR3 DNA follows: TGTGCCAGCAGTTTTATTTATGGCTACACCTTC. This sequence encodes CASSFIYGYTF.

The V gene is TRBV2, the J gene TRBJ2-2, with D uncertain. The CDR3 contains 16 residues. V was cut by 3 bases and J by 5 bases, with 16 bases left in between. Germline assignment: CDR1 SNHLY and CDR2 FYNNEI. The CDR3 is CASSETQRVGTGELFF. In nucleotides, the CDR3 is TGTGCCAGCAGTGAGACTCAACGGGTGGGGACCGGGGAGCTGTTTTTT.

This chain connects TRBV6-2 or TRBV6-3 to TRBJ2-1, with a possible D match to TRBD1 (6 bases). The V and J ends lost 5 bases and 4 bases respectively, with 9 bases between them. CDR3 length equals 13 residues. Germline V gene sequence: CDR1 MNHEY, CDR2 SVGEGT. The CDR3 loop is CASSRRGYNEQFF. CDR3 nucleotides: TGTGCCAGCAGTAGAAGGGGGTACAATGAGCAGTTCTTC.

The gene calls are TRBV2 and TRBJ2-7; D may be TRBD1 (6 bases). Trimming stripped 6 bases from V and 2 bases from J, with 8 bases between. CDR3 length equals 12 residues. From germline, CDR1 is SNHLY and CDR2 FYNNEI. CDR3 coding DNA: TGTGCCAGCAGGGGGACAACCTACGAGCAGTACTTC. It specifies CASRGTTYEQYF.

The rearrangement uses TRBV27 and TRBJ2-7, with D perhaps being TRBD1 or TRBD2 (5 bases each). Germline V gene data show CDR1 as MNHEY and CDR2 as SMNVEV (reference sequence). The CDR3 sequence is 13 residues long. Trimming cost V 1 base and J 5 bases, with 9 bases left between them. The CDR3 nucleotides read TGTGCCAGCAGTTTATTTCGAGGGGACGAGCAGTACTTC. Its protein is CASSLFRGDEQYF.